The sequence of this T cell receptor beta chain was determined in a study of T cells after posttransplantation cyclophosphamide. TCRdb's table, derived via immunoSEQ multiplex PCR, lists solely in-frame clones and lacks some. The sample has under 40,000 clones; 90% to 95% are singletons. This CDR3 is 15 amino acids long. Germline V lookup: CDR1 LNHDA, CDR2 SQIVND (reference sequence). With 4 bases clipped from V and 4 bases from J, the junction kept 5 bases outside the gene matches. The naive gate required viable CD3+CD4+ or CD3+CD8+ cells with CCR7+CD45RA+CD45RO-CD95-CD27+CD28+ phenotype. V and J are TRBV19 and TRBJ2-1, with 9 bases identical to TRBD1. The material sequenced was naive CD4+ T cells sorted from blood. The sequence came from a man aged 25-45 years in good health and a related stem cell transplant donor. The CDR3 is CASSKGQGSYNEQFF. The CDR3 coding sequence is TGTGCCAGTAGTAAGGGACAGGGCTCTTACAATGAGCAGTTCTTC.